The 20 T cell receptor beta chains below come from one sample, sequenced in a study of T cell changes during pregnancy in multiple sclerosis. Generated by immunoSEQ multiplex PCR, the TCRdb table keeps only in-frame clones and is missing some. The sample carries 50,000 to 75,000 clones, 91% recorded once. This specimen was peripheral blood, taken after pregnancy. Receptors were obtained from a female donor in good health, enrolled as a control in a pregnancy study.

This chain joins TRBV19 and TRBJ2-7, with D unresolved. Germline V lookup: CDR1 LNHDA, CDR2 SQIVND (reference sequence). CDR3 length: 14 amino acids. Trimming shortened V by 2 bases and J by 3 bases, and 11 bases separated the two germline ends. The CDR3 loop is CASSIRHFDYEQYF. The CDR3 DNA reads TGTGCCAGTAGTATAAGACATTTCGACTACGAGCAGTACTTC.

The J gene is TRBJ2-5, the V gene TRBV5-1; TRBD2 agrees at 7 bases. This CDR3 region has 16 residues. Trimming cost V 2 bases and J 2 bases; bases outside gene matches: 9. Germline V gene lookup returns CDR1 SGHRS and CDR2 YFSETQ. The CDR3 DNA follows: TGCGCCAGCAGCTTCCAAGGGCTAGCGGCTCAAGAGACCCAGTACTTC. Protein sequence: CASSFQGLAAQETQYF.

The chain is built from TRBV20-1 and TRBJ1-2; 7 positions match TRBD1. The CDR3 is made up of 11 amino acids. Per germline, CDR1 DFQATT and CDR2 SNEGSKA (reference sequence). The CDR3 coding sequence is TGCAGGACAGGGCTAGACTATGGCTACACCTTC. Its protein product is CRTGLDYGYTF.

The chain joins TRBV30 to TRBJ1-5; 7 bases are a match to TRBD1. In germline, CDR1 is GTSNPN, CDR2 SVGIG (reference sequence). CDR3 size: 14 residues. J was trimmed by 5 bases and V by 2 bases; bases with no gene match: 6. CDR3 residues: CAWSPGQPDQPQHF. Here the CDR3 DNA reads TGTGCCTGGAGTCCGGGACAGCCCGATCAGCCCCAGCATTTT.

The chain has TRBV27 and TRBJ2-1; D is possibly TRBD1 (6 bases). Germline assignment: CDR1 MNHEY and CDR2 SMNVEV (reference sequence). The CDR3 spans 15 residues. V was pared by 5 bases and J by 0 bases, with 11 bases between. CDR3 DNA sequence: TGTGCCAGCAGTGCAACAGGGAGCTCCTACAATGAGCAGTTCTTC. This gives the protein CASSATGSSYNEQFF.

This CDR3 reads CASSQQTGEVEAFF. CDR3 bases: TGCGCCAGCAGCCAACAGACAGGGGAGGTTGAAGCTTTCTTT. The rearrangement uses TRBV4-3 and TRBJ1-1, with TRBD1 matching over 8 bases. CDR3 length equals 14 residues. The germline CDR1 and CDR2 sequences are LGHNA and YSLEER. The ends lost 2 bases at V and 7 bases at J; junction bases unmatched: 6.

The chain joins TRBV19 to TRBJ2-2; 9 bases fit TRBD1. The V and J ends lost 5 bases and 6 bases, in that order; junction bases with no gene match: 7. The CDR3 contains 15 residues. CDR1 and CDR2 from the germline V gene are LNHDA and SQIVND (reference sequence). CDR3 coding DNA: TGTGCCAGTAGTCCAAGGACAGGGGTAGCCGGGGAGCTGTTTTTT. Translated, it gives CASSPRTGVAGELFF.

This clone was seen once. The J gene is TRBJ1-6, the V gene TRBV30; D is possibly TRBD1 (6 bases). Germline loops: CDR1 GTSNPN, CDR2 SVGIG (reference sequence). V was trimmed by 7 bases and J by 5 bases, leaving 12 bases between them. The CDR3 consists of 13 residues. CDR3 region: CALSGQHNSPLHF. The CDR3 bases are TGTGCCTTGTCTGGACAGCATAATTCACCCCTCCACTTT.

This chain connects TRBV6-5 to TRBJ1-2, with 7 bases aligning to TRBD1. Germline trimming cut 6 bases from V and 1 base from J; bases unmatched to any gene: 5. The CDR3 has 14 residues. Germline CDR1 and CDR2: MNHEY and SVGAGI. The CDR3 sequence is CASRPTGDNYGYTF. As DNA, the CDR3 is TGTGCCAGCAGACCCACAGGGGATAACTATGGCTACACCTTC.

This clone has a single count. The chain carries TRBV28 and TRBJ1-1, with D maybe TRBD1 (5 bases). Germline CDR1 and CDR2: MDHEN and SYDVKM. V was cut by 6 bases and J by 1 base, with 6 bases left in between. The CDR3 has 12 amino acids. The CDR3 sequence is CASRTGNTEAFF. The DNA for the CDR3 is TGTGCCAGCAGAACAGGGAACACTGAAGCTTTCTTT.

The V and J genes are TRBV18 and TRBJ1-2; D may be TRBD1 (6 bases). The CDR3 is 14 amino acids. Between the trimmed V and J ends, which lost 3 bases and 3 bases, there was a span of 11 bases. Per germline, CDR1 KGHSH and CDR2 LQKENI. CDR3 in amino acids: CASSPGASDYGYTF. The CDR3 nucleotides are TGTGCCAGCTCACCGGGGGCGTCCGACTATGGCTACACCTTC.

This chain joins TRBV4-3 and TRBJ2-1, with 9 bases matching TRBD2. The trim removed 6 bases at V and 1 base at J, leaving 10 bases unmatched. The V gene's germline CDR1 is LGHNA and CDR2 YSLEER. CDR3 length: 17 residues. The CDR3 reads CASSIAPAGGSYNEQFF. CDR3 nucleotide sequence: TGCGCCAGCAGTATCGCACCGGCGGGGGGGTCCTACAATGAGCAGTTCTTC.

This chain uses TRBV19 with TRBJ1-4; 7 nucleotides line up with TRBD1. The CDR3 totals 14 residues. Germline V gene data show CDR1 as LNHDA and CDR2 as SQIVND (reference sequence). V was clipped by 3 bases and J by 3 bases; unmatched bases: 1. The CDR3 region has the DNA TGTGCCAGTAGTATCAGGGGGTCTAATGAAAAACTGTTTTTT. The encoded protein is CASSIRGSNEKLFF. Looking up the rest from reference TRBV19 and TRBJ1-4 gives the full variable domain: DGGITQSPKYLFRKEGQNVTLSCEQNLNHDAMYWYRQDPGQGLRLIYYSQIVNDFQKGDIAEGYSVSREKKESFPLTVTSAQKNPTAFYLCASSIRGSNEKLFFGSGTQLSVL.

CDR3 DNA: TGCGCCAGCAGCTTGGTCGGGACTAGCGGGGGGGCAAGTAGTGAGCAGTTCTTC. Translated: CASSLVGTSGGASSEQFF. The chain joins TRBV5-1 to TRBJ2-1; 16 nucleotides line up with TRBD2. Germline V gives CDR1 SGHRS, CDR2 YFSETQ. The CDR3 is 18 residues long. V shed 0 bases and J 9 bases; nucleotides not matched to a gene: 9.

The chain carries TRBV19 and TRBJ1-6; 7 positions match TRBD1. CDR1 and CDR2 (germline): LNHDA, SQIVND (reference sequence). V shed 4 bases, J shed 7 bases, and the junction held 16 bases outside the gene matches. The CDR3 length is 18 residues. The DNA for the CDR3 is TGTGCCAGTAGTACCCGCACTGTGGGCCAGGGGGGCAATTCACCCCTCCACTTT. Translated: CASSTRTVGQGGNSPLHF.

The chain joins TRBV4-1 to TRBJ1-1; TRBD1 is a possible D gene (6 bases). The CDR3 loop spans 15 amino acids. Looked up from germline, CDR1 is MGHRA and CDR2 is YSYEKL. The germline V and J ends were trimmed by 2 bases and 3 bases, with 13 bases remaining between them. CDR3 nucleotides: TGCGCCAGCAGCCAACTTGGCCAGGGGTACACTGAAGCTTTCTTT. Its translation is CASSQLGQGYTEAFF.

The chain recombines TRBV25-1 with TRBJ2-1, with D possibly being TRBD2 (6 bases). In germline, CDR1 is MGHDK, CDR2 SYGVNS. V was trimmed by 3 bases and J by 6 bases, leaving 9 bases between them. This CDR3 region has 13 residues. In DNA form, the CDR3 reads TGTGCCAGCAGTGATGGAGGGGTCAATGAGCAGTTCTTC. Protein sequence: CASSDGGVNEQFF. The full variable domain, completed using reference TRBV25-1 and TRBJ2-1, is EADIYQTPRYLVIGTGKKITLECSQTMGHDKMYWYQQDPGMELHLIHYSYGVNSTEKGDLSSESTVSRIRTEHFPLTLESARPSHTSQYLCASSDGGVNEQFFGPGTRLTVL.

The chain couples TRBV4-1 to TRBJ2-7, with TRBD1 as a possible D gene (7 bases). The CDR3 consists of 16 residues. V lost 2 bases, J lost 0 bases, and 14 bases lay in between. Germline V CDR1 and CDR2: MGHRA, YSYEKL. The CDR3 coding sequence is TGCGCCAGCAGCCAACCGGAGGGACAGAGCTCCTACGAGCAGTACTTC. Amino acids: CASSQPEGQSSYEQYF.

The CDR3 region is CASSRGQGAQDTQYF. CDR3 nucleotide sequence: TGCGCCAGCAGCCGAGGACAGGGGGCGCAAGATACGCAGTATTTT. The chain combines TRBV5-1 with TRBJ2-3, with 11 bases fitting TRBD1. J was trimmed by 5 bases and V by 4 bases; bases with no gene match: 6. Germline CDR1 is SGHRS and CDR2 is YFSETQ. This CDR3 spans 15 amino acids.

The chain employs TRBV27 and TRBJ1-5; a possible D gene is TRBD1 (5 bases). Germline CDR1 is MNHEY and CDR2 is SMNVEV (reference sequence). V lost 6 bases and J 7 bases, leaving 16 bases between the germline ends. The CDR3 covers 14 residues. The DNA for the CDR3 is TGTGCCAGCAGGCTCCAAAGGGGCGGCCAGCCCCAGCATTTT. Protein: CASRLQRGGQPQHF.